This T cell receptor (beta chain) was recorded in a study of cytomegalovirus exposure and HLA in healthy donors. General study points: It was taken for granted in presence/absence analyses that sequencing depth across donors was roughly uniform. When a later analysis was performed, an Asian-associated ancestry cluster reportedly had fewer N-insertions than the approximately 700-donor mean. For TCR beta chains, V- and J-gene trimming was later linked to a missense DCLRE1C variant.

This clone was seen only once. Its antigen is currently unknown. The PCR employed 60 Vbeta primers together with 13 Jbeta primers. Measured with immunoSEQ multiplex PCR; TCRdb has only the in-frame clones, and not every one. The data show under 200,000 clones, about 83% seen once. The donors, nominally healthy at sampling, likely had unrecorded immune exposures. The CDR3 extends over 16 amino acids. With 2 bases removed from V and 3 bases from J, the gap between germline ends came to 14 bases. CDR1 SGHRS and CDR2 YFSETQ come from the germline V gene. This sequence was found in a woman younger than 45 in good health and CMV-seronegative. This chain connects TRBV5-1 to TRBJ1-4; the D gene is possibly TRBD1 (5 bases). The sample was PBMCs. For the CDR3, the DNA is TGCGCCAGCAGCTTTGGGAGGGGCATGGCTAATGAAAAACTGTTTTTT. It yields the protein CASSFGRGMANEKLFF.